The clone carrying this T cell receptor (beta chain) was picked up a small number of times. Its antigen remains unidentified. This record belongs to a study of Graves' ophthalmopathy and Graves' hyperthyroidism. Study-level background: Peripheral blood was gathered at first diagnosis, ahead of any treatment whatsoever.

Amplifying from RNA transcripts, the study obtained TCR beta CDR3 regions. The first-round RT-PCR employed HTBI primers together with the Qiagen OneStep RT-PCR kit. A multiplex PCR was then performed as the second round. TCRdb recomputed calls from the multiplex PCR reads with MiXCR, one row per CDR3 protein. The profile shows about 390,000 distinct CDR3 sequences, just over 15% of them singletons. Germline-derived CDR1 and CDR2 are LNHDA and SQIVND (reference sequence). This CDR3 is 13 amino acids long. Trimming left V 8 bases short and J 4 bases short, with 12 bases between. General study points: In blood, most expanded thyroid clonotypes above 0.001 frequency were also detected.

Clinical symptoms, serum thyroxine, TRAb, thyroid ultrasound and orbital computed tomography determined diagnosis. PBMCs had their origin in fresh peripheral blood (approximately 9.9 ml). The sample consisted of peripheral blood. The chain is built from TRBV19 and TRBJ1-5; no firm D call. This receptor was taken from a woman aged 18 to 35 with stable Graves' hyperthyroidism. Written as DNA, the CDR3 is TGTGCCAGTGAGGGCAGAAGTAATCAGCCCCAGCATTTT. Residues: CASEGRSNQPQHF. Supplemented by reference TRBV19 and TRBJ1-5, the full variable domain reads DGGITQSPKYLFRKEGQNVTLSCEQNLNHDAMYWYRQDPGQGLRLIYYSQIVNDFQKGDIAEGYSVSREKKESFPLTVTSAQKNPTAFYLCASEGRSNQPQHFGDGTRLSIL.